The table lists the clone carrying this T cell receptor (beta chain) with many counts. V was shortened by 4 bases and J by 7 bases, with 6 bases between the two germline ends. The length of the CDR3 is 11 residues. The data belong to a study of T cells in Graves' hyperthyroidism and ophthalmopathy. Study details: Upon initial diagnosis and before any treatment, peripheral blood was collected.

Uncontrolled infections, other autoimmune diseases, pregnancy or lactation led to exclusion of patients. Used for diagnoses were clinical symptoms, serum thyroxine and TRAb, thyroid ultrasound and orbital computed tomography. The source of the PBMCs was over 8.5 ml of fresh peripheral blood. Authors of the study amplified TCR beta CDR3 regions from RNA transcripts. HTBI primers drove first-round RT-PCR of the TCR CDR3. TCRdb re-called the multiplex PCR reads with MiXCR, one entry per CDR3 protein. The table shows about 410,000 distinct CDR3 sequences, with roughly 14% occurring only once. Source material: blood. This clonotype originated in a man between 18 and 35 years old with Graves' ophthalmopathy. This sequence joins TRBV12-3 or TRBV12-4 and TRBJ2-3, with D unresolved. CDR3 region: CASSSLYTQYF. As DNA, the CDR3 is TGTGCCAGCAGTTCCTTGTATACGCAGTATTTT.